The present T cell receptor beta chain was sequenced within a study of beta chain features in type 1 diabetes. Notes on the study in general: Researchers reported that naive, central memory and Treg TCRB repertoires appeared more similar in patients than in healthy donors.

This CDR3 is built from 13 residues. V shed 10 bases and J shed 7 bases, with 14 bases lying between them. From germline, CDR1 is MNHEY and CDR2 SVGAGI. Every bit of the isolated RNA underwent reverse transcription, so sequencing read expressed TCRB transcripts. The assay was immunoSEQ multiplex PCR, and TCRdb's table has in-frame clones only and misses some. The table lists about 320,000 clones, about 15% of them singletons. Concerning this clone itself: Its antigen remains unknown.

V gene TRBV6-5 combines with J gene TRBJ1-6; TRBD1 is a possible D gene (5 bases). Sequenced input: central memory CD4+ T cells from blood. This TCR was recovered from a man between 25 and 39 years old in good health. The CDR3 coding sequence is TGTGCCACAAGGCAGGGATCCAATTCACCCCTCCACTTT. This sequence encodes CATRQGSNSPLHF.